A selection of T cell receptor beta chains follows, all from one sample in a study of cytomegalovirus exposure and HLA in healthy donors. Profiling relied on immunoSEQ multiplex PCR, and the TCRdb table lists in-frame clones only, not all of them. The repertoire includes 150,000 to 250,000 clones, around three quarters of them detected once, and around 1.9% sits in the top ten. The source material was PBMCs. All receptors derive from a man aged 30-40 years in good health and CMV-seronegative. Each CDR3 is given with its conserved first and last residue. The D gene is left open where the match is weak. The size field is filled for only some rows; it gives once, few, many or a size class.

cdr3_nt: TGCGCCAGCAGCGGTCTGGGGAGAGCCGAAGCTTTCTTT; cdr3_aa: CASSGLGRAEAFF; v_call: TRBV10-1; clone_size: .; d_call: .; j_call: TRBJ1-1; cdr3_length: 13
cdr3_nt: TGTGCCAGCAGCCAAAAGCAGGGATGGTATGAAAAACTGTTTTTT; cdr3_aa: CASSQKQGWYEKLFF; v_call: TRBV14; clone_size: .; d_call: .; j_call: TRBJ1-4; cdr3_length: 15
cdr3_nt: TGTGCCAGCAGAGGGGCTAGCGGCACAGATACGCAGTATTTT; cdr3_aa: CASRGASGTDTQYF; v_call: TRBV28; clone_size: .; d_call: .; j_call: TRBJ2-3; cdr3_length: 14
cdr3_nt: TGTGCCAGCAGTGTCTCCGGGAACATCGCTCTTGGGGCCAACGTCCTGACTTTC; cdr3_aa: CASSVSGNIALGANVLTF; v_call: TRBV2; clone_size: .; d_call: .; j_call: TRBJ2-6; cdr3_length: 18
cdr3_nt: TGCAGCGTTGCCGGGACTAGGACAGATACGCAGTATTTT; cdr3_aa: CSVAGTRTDTQYF; v_call: TRBV29-1; clone_size: medium-sized; d_call: TRBD2; j_call: TRBJ2-3; cdr3_length: 13
cdr3_nt: TGTGCCAGCAGCGCCCATCCGGGACAGGCTTATGAAGGCTACACCTTC; cdr3_aa: CASSAHPGQAYEGYTF; v_call: TRBV7-8; clone_size: .; d_call: TRBD1; j_call: TRBJ1-2; cdr3_length: 16
cdr3_nt: TGTGCCACCAGCAGAGGGACAGGGGGCTTCGTGAACACTGAAGCTTTCTTT; cdr3_aa: CATSRGTGGFVNTEAFF; v_call: TRBV15; clone_size: .; d_call: TRBD1; j_call: TRBJ1-1; cdr3_length: 17
cdr3_nt: TGCGCCAGCAGCTTGGGGACAGCCAACAACTTTAACTATGGCTACACCTTC; cdr3_aa: CASSLGTANNFNYGYTF; v_call: TRBV5-1; clone_size: .; d_call: .; j_call: TRBJ1-2; cdr3_length: 17
cdr3_nt: TGTGCCAGCAGCTCTAGGGGACAGTCCTACGATGAGCAGTTCTTC; cdr3_aa: CASSSRGQSYDEQFF; v_call: TRBV7-3; clone_size: few; d_call: TRBD1; j_call: TRBJ2-1; cdr3_length: 15
cdr3_nt: TGTGCCAGCAGTATTGTACGGGGACAGACCTACGAGCAGTACTTC; cdr3_aa: CASSIVRGQTYEQYF; v_call: TRBV27; clone_size: .; d_call: TRBD1; j_call: TRBJ2-7; cdr3_length: 15
cdr3_nt: TGTGCCAGCAGCCCCCCGACAGGGGCTCACAATGAGCAGTTCTTC; cdr3_aa: CASSPPTGAHNEQFF; v_call: TRBV7-9; clone_size: .; d_call: TRBD1; j_call: TRBJ2-1; cdr3_length: 15
cdr3_nt: TGTGCCAGCAGTGGAAACGACAGTCCCGCCTACGAGCAGTACTTC; cdr3_aa: CASSGNDSPAYEQYF; v_call: TRBV25-1; clone_size: .; d_call: .; j_call: TRBJ2-7; cdr3_length: 15
cdr3_nt: TGTGCCAGCAGTGGGGCGGGACTCCAGGCGAATGAGCAGTTCTTC; cdr3_aa: CASSGAGLQANEQFF; v_call: TRBV25-1; clone_size: few; d_call: .; j_call: TRBJ2-1; cdr3_length: 15
cdr3_nt: TGTGCCATCAGTGCGACAGGGGGACCACAAGAGACCCAGTACTTC; cdr3_aa: CAISATGGPQETQYF; v_call: TRBV10-3; clone_size: .; d_call: TRBD1; j_call: TRBJ2-5; cdr3_length: 15
cdr3_nt: TGTGCCAGCAGTAGCCTGGGACAGGGGCGCGAGCAGTACTTC; cdr3_aa: CASSSLGQGREQYF; v_call: TRBV27; clone_size: once; d_call: TRBD1; j_call: TRBJ2-7; cdr3_length: 14
cdr3_nt: TGTGCCAGCAGCTTAGACAGTTACACCGGGGAGCTGTTTTTT; cdr3_aa: CASSLDSYTGELFF; v_call: TRBV11-3; clone_size: once; d_call: .; j_call: TRBJ2-2; cdr3_length: 14
cdr3_nt: TGTGCCAGCAGTGACTTGGGGGGAGGCTACACCTTC; cdr3_aa: CASSDLGGGYTF; v_call: TRBV6-4; clone_size: .; d_call: .; j_call: TRBJ1-2; cdr3_length: 12
cdr3_nt: TGTGCCAGCTCACTCCGACAGGGTGGGATCAACGGGGAGCTGTTTTTT; cdr3_aa: CASSLRQGGINGELFF; v_call: TRBV18; clone_size: few; d_call: TRBD1; j_call: TRBJ2-2; cdr3_length: 16
cdr3_nt: TGTGCCAGCAGTATACTAGCGGTCTCGTCAAACACCGGGGAGCTGTTTTTT; cdr3_aa: CASSILAVSSNTGELFF; v_call: TRBV27; clone_size: .; d_call: TRBD2; j_call: TRBJ2-2; cdr3_length: 17
cdr3_nt: TGTGCCAGCAGTACGGCAGGGGGGAACATTCAGTACTTC; cdr3_aa: CASSTAGGNIQYF; v_call: TRBV2; clone_size: .; d_call: .; j_call: TRBJ2-4; cdr3_length: 13
cdr3_nt: TGTGCCAGCAGCTTCGGGACTTACACAGATACGCAGTATTTT; cdr3_aa: CASSFGTYTDTQYF; v_call: TRBV7-6; clone_size: few; d_call: .; j_call: TRBJ2-3; cdr3_length: 14
cdr3_nt: TGTGCCAGCAGGTTCCATCCCAGTGAAAAACTGTTTTTT; cdr3_aa: CASRFHPSEKLFF; v_call: TRBV2; clone_size: .; d_call: .; j_call: TRBJ1-4; cdr3_length: 13
cdr3_nt: TGTGCCAGCAGTGATCACCACAGGGAACGGGGCACAGATACGCAGTATTTT; cdr3_aa: CASSDHHRERGTDTQYF; v_call: TRBV25-1; clone_size: .; d_call: .; j_call: TRBJ2-3; cdr3_length: 17
cdr3_nt: TGCGCCAGCAGCTTGGGCATTAGCGGGCTCACCTACGAGCAGTACTTC; cdr3_aa: CASSLGISGLTYEQYF; v_call: TRBV5-1; clone_size: .; d_call: TRBD2; j_call: TRBJ2-7; cdr3_length: 16
cdr3_nt: TGTGCCAGCAGTTACCGGGGAAGCGGGGGCTACGAGCAGTACTTC; cdr3_aa: CASSYRGSGGYEQYF; v_call: TRBV6-6; clone_size: .; d_call: TRBD2; j_call: TRBJ2-7; cdr3_length: 15
cdr3_nt: TGTGCCAGCAGTTTATCCGATAGAAGGCCCCAGCATTTT; cdr3_aa: CASSLSDRRPQHF; v_call: TRBV28; clone_size: .; d_call: .; j_call: TRBJ1-5; cdr3_length: 13
cdr3_nt: TGCGCCAGCAGCTACTTACTAGCGGGAGGGCCGGGCTCATACAATGAGCAGTTCTTC; cdr3_aa: CASSYLLAGGPGSYNEQFF; v_call: TRBV5-1; clone_size: .; d_call: TRBD2; j_call: TRBJ2-1; cdr3_length: 19
cdr3_nt: TGCAGCGTATGGACTAGCGGGTCACTTGCGCAGTACTTC; cdr3_aa: CSVWTSGSLAQYF; v_call: TRBV29-1; clone_size: .; d_call: TRBD2; j_call: TRBJ2-7; cdr3_length: 13
cdr3_nt: TGTGCCAGCAGCTTGGAGGGTGTCCGGGAGCGGGTCCCCGGGGAGCTGTTTTTT; cdr3_aa: CASSLEGVRERVPGELFF; v_call: TRBV5-5; clone_size: once; d_call: .; j_call: TRBJ2-2; cdr3_length: 18
cdr3_nt: TGCGCCAGCAGCCCACGGACAGGAACGAACACCGGGGAGCTGTTTTTT; cdr3_aa: CASSPRTGTNTGELFF; v_call: TRBV5-1; clone_size: .; d_call: TRBD1; j_call: TRBJ2-2; cdr3_length: 16
cdr3_nt: TGTGCCAGCGGGGGGGTACCAAACTATGGCTACACCTTC; cdr3_aa: CASGGVPNYGYTF; v_call: TRBV28; clone_size: .; d_call: .; j_call: TRBJ1-2; cdr3_length: 13
cdr3_nt: TGTGCCAGCAGCCCCCAACCAAGTCCGCTAGCCTATACCTACAATGAGCAGTTCTTC; cdr3_aa: CASSPQPSPLAYTYNEQFF; v_call: TRBV7-3; clone_size: few; d_call: .; j_call: TRBJ2-1; cdr3_length: 19
cdr3_nt: TGTGCCAGCAGCTTAGTACAGGGGGGGAATTCACCCCTCCACTTT; cdr3_aa: CASSLVQGGNSPLHF; v_call: TRBV7-9; clone_size: .; d_call: TRBD1; j_call: TRBJ1-6; cdr3_length: 15
cdr3_nt: TGTGCCAGCAGCTTAGAGGAGGTTGGGAACACTGAAGCTTTCTTT; cdr3_aa: CASSLEEVGNTEAFF; v_call: TRBV7-3; clone_size: few; d_call: .; j_call: TRBJ1-1; cdr3_length: 15
cdr3_nt: TGCAGCTTTTGGACTAGCGGAGGCGGGGAGACCCAGTACTTC; cdr3_aa: CSFWTSGGGETQYF; v_call: TRBV29-1; clone_size: .; d_call: TRBD2; j_call: TRBJ2-5; cdr3_length: 14
cdr3_nt: TGTGCCAGCAGCGAGCGGGCGGGGAGGGGCACCGGGGAGCTGTTTTTT; cdr3_aa: CASSERAGRGTGELFF; v_call: TRBV9; clone_size: .; d_call: TRBD2; j_call: TRBJ2-2; cdr3_length: 16
cdr3_nt: TGCGCCAGCAGTTTAAGGGGAGGGGAGGAGACCCAGTACTTC; cdr3_aa: CASSLRGGEETQYF; v_call: TRBV5-1; clone_size: once; d_call: TRBD2; j_call: TRBJ2-5; cdr3_length: 14
cdr3_nt: TGTGCCAGCGAGGGACAGGGAGGACTTCAGTTCTTC; cdr3_aa: CASEGQGGLQFF; v_call: TRBV2; clone_size: few; d_call: TRBD1; j_call: TRBJ2-1; cdr3_length: 12
cdr3_nt: TGTGCCAGTAGTATGAGCCAGGGGATCTATGGCTACACCTTC; cdr3_aa: CASSMSQGIYGYTF; v_call: TRBV19; clone_size: few; d_call: .; j_call: TRBJ1-2; cdr3_length: 14
cdr3_nt: TGTGCCAGCAGTTACCAGGGACTAGCGGGAGCAGAGCAGTTCTTC; cdr3_aa: CASSYQGLAGAEQFF; v_call: TRBV6-5; clone_size: .; d_call: TRBD2; j_call: TRBJ2-1; cdr3_length: 15
cdr3_nt: TGTGCCAGAGGAGGGACAGCCACCTACGAGCAGTACTTC; cdr3_aa: CARGGTATYEQYF; v_call: TRBV27; clone_size: .; d_call: .; j_call: TRBJ2-7; cdr3_length: 13
cdr3_nt: TGCGCCAGCAGCTTGCTTCCAGGGTCTGGAAACACCATATATTTT; cdr3_aa: CASSLLPGSGNTIYF; v_call: TRBV5-1; clone_size: .; d_call: .; j_call: TRBJ1-3; cdr3_length: 15